The rows below give T cell receptor beta chains drawn from one sample of a study of OX40 agonist ivuxolimab in advanced cancers. The table came from immunoSEQ multiplex PCR; TCRdb's copy has only in-frame clones and leaves some out. The sample carries about 84,000 clones, roughly 90% recorded once. Sample: CD4+ or CD8+ T cells sorted from blood, taken in a trial of the OX40 agonist ivuxolimab. The receptors here all came from an adult with an advanced solid tumor such as melanoma, head and neck, liver or kidney cancer. The CDR3 runs from the conserved cysteine through the conserved F or W. D genes are given only for firm matches. Clone size is stated in some rows and not others, as once, few, many or a class when expanded.

TRBV30	NA	TRBJ2-3	NA	TGTGCCTGGAGTGTAGGGGGTACGCAGTATTTT	CAWSVGGTQYF
TRBV5-6	NA	TRBJ2-5	TRBD2	TGTGCCAGCAGCCCCCGATTTAGCGGGGAGCGGTACTTC	CASSPRFSGERYF
TRBV6-1	NA	TRBJ2-1	NA	TGTGCCACCCTGGGAGGAATCGTCCCCTACAATGAGCAGTTCTTC	CATLGGIVPYNEQFF
TRBV15	NA	TRBJ2-7	TRBD2	TGTGCCACCAGCAGAGCGCTAGCGGGGTCCTACGAGCAGTACTTC	CATSRALAGSYEQYF
TRBV7-9	NA	TRBJ2-1	NA	TGTGCCAGCAGCTTCTTCACTTTTCAGGAGCAGTTCTTC	CASSFFTFQEQFF
TRBV2	once	TRBJ1-2	NA	TGTGCCAGCAGTGAAGCGCCGGGGGGACAAAGCTCTGGCTACACCTTC	CASSEAPGGQSSGYTF
TRBV5-1	NA	TRBJ2-2	TRBD1	TGCGCCAGTTTGGGACAGCCGAACACCGGGGAGCTGTTTTTT	CASLGQPNTGELFF
TRBV7-8	NA	TRBJ1-1	TRBD1	TGTGCCAGCAGCCGGGGGGACAGGGGGAAGAACACTGAAGCTTTCTTT	CASSRGDRGKNTEAFF
TRBV5-4	NA	TRBJ2-7	TRBD1	TGTGCCAGCAGCTATGGACAGGGGATGGACGAGCAGTACTTC	CASSYGQGMDEQYF
TRBV6-1	NA	TRBJ2-1	NA	TGTGCCAGCAGTTCACAGGGTCTAGCCTACAATGAGCAGTTCTTC	CASSSQGLAYNEQFF
TRBV5-1	NA	TRBJ1-2	NA	TGCGCCAGCAGCCTTGGTAGGGAAGGCTACACCTTC	CASSLGREGYTF
TRBV6-1	NA	TRBJ1-6	NA	TGTGCCAGCAGTCAACGGGTGGGGCCCCTCCACTTT	CASSQRVGPLHF
TRBV5-1	NA	TRBJ2-3	TRBD2	TGCGCCAGCAGCGGTGTTAGCGGGAGGGCCGGAGATACGCAGTATTTT	CASSGVSGRAGDTQYF
TRBV18	NA	TRBJ1-3	NA	TGTGCCAGCCAGATGGGTAGCTCTGGAAACACCATATATTTT	CASQMGSSGNTIYF
TRBV11-2	NA	TRBJ2-4	NA	TGTGCCAGCAGCCGTTCCGGGGGAAACATTCAGTACTTC	CASSRSGGNIQYF
TRBV25-1	few	TRBJ2-1	NA	TGTGCCAGCAGTGAACTGGTAGGGTACAATGAGCAGTTCTTC	CASSELVGYNEQFF
TRBV19	NA	TRBJ1-4	TRBD1	TGTGCCAGTACCCCCGGACAGGGGGATGAAAAACTGTTTTTT	CASTPGQGDEKLFF
TRBV5-1	NA	TRBJ1-6	NA	TGCGCCAGCAGGACGAGGAGCTCCTATAATTCACCCCTCCACTTT	CASRTRSSYNSPLHF
TRBV9	NA	TRBJ2-7	TRBD2	TGTGCCAGCAGCGTCCCCTTAACAATAGCGGGGGAGAACTACGAGCAGTACTTC	CASSVPLTIAGENYEQYF
TRBV27	NA	TRBJ2-1	TRBD1	TGTGCCAGCAGTTTATCGACAGGGGGGATCTCCTACAATGAGCAGTTCTTC	CASSLSTGGISYNEQFF
TRBV27	few	TRBJ1-6	NA	TGTGCCAGCAGTAAAAACCCACGAGTCAATTCACCCCTCCACTTT	CASSKNPRVNSPLHF
TRBV5-4	NA	TRBJ2-2	NA	TGTGCCAGCAGGAAGGGGGGGCCCCGCGCCGGGGAGCTGTTTTTT	CASRKGGPRAGELFF
TRBV28	NA	TRBJ2-3	NA	TGTGCCAGCAGTCGCCAGGGGGCGGGAGTTTCTGCAGATACGCAGTATTTT	CASSRQGAGVSADTQYF
TRBV9	NA	TRBJ1-2	NA	TGTGCCAGCAGCTCCAAAGTTAACTATGGCTACACCTTC	CASSSKVNYGYTF
TRBV5-1	NA	TRBJ2-1	TRBD2	TGCGCCAGCAGCTCACCTCCGGGACTAGTCGGCAATGAGCAGTTCTTC	CASSSPPGLVGNEQFF
TRBV28	NA	TRBJ2-5	TRBD1	TGTGCCAGCAGGTTTACGGGACAGGTCCAAGAGACCCAGTACTTC	CASRFTGQVQETQYF
TRBV27	NA	TRBJ1-1	NA	TGTGCCTCCCGCCCCATGTTCAGGGGAGCGAACACTGAAGCTTTCTTT	CASRPMFRGANTEAFF
TRBV27	NA	TRBJ1-6	NA	TGTGCCAGCAGTTCATCGGGACTGGATAATTCACCCCTCCACTTT	CASSSSGLDNSPLHF
TRBV10-3	NA	TRBJ2-1	TRBD2	TGTGCCATCAGTCAGGGACTAGGGGGGTCCTACAATGAGCAGTTCTTC	CAISQGLGGSYNEQFF
TRBV7-3	NA	TRBJ2-1	TRBD1	TGTGCCAGCAGCTTAACCTCGGGACAGTACAATGAGCAGTTCTTC	CASSLTSGQYNEQFF
TRBV4-1	NA	TRBJ1-2	NA	TGCGCCAGCAGCCAAGACCTCAGGGTTAACTATGGCTACACCTTC	CASSQDLRVNYGYTF
TRBV4-1	NA	TRBJ1-5	NA	TGCGCCAGCAGCCAGATATCGGGGAGGGGCACTCAGCCCCAGCATTTT	CASSQISGRGTQPQHF
TRBV25-1	NA	TRBJ1-2	NA	TGTGCCAGCAGCGAGAACTATGGCTACACCTTC	CASSENYGYTF
TRBV28	NA	TRBJ2-1	NA	TGTGCCAGCAGTTCCCGTGGGGGCTCCTACAATGAGCAGTTCTTC	CASSSRGGSYNEQFF
TRBV6-1	NA	TRBJ2-7	NA	TGTGCCAGCGGGGGGGCCTACTCCTACGAGCAGTACTTC	CASGGAYSYEQYF
TRBV5-4	NA	TRBJ2-5	NA	TGTGCCAGCAGCTTGGCCGGGATACAAGAGACCCAGTACTTC	CASSLAGIQETQYF
TRBV5-1	NA	TRBJ1-1	TRBD1	TGCGCCAGCAGCTTGGGCCCGGGACAGGGGGCGAACACTGAAGCTTTCTTT	CASSLGPGQGANTEAFF
TRBV7-9	NA	TRBJ1-1	TRBD1	TGTGCCAGCGGATCCGGGACAGGGTTTACTGAAGCTTTCTTT	CASGSGTGFTEAFF
TRBV6-6	NA	TRBJ1-5	NA	TGTGCCAGCAGTTACTCGACCCGGACCACAAATCAGCCCCAGCATTTT	CASSYSTRTTNQPQHF
TRBV6-4	NA	TRBJ2-2	NA	TGTGCCAGCAGTGACTCGGCGGGAATGACCACCGGGGAGCTGTTTTTT	CASSDSAGMTTGELFF
TRBV19	NA	TRBJ1-2	NA	TGTGCCAGTAGTATAGATCGTGGGAATTCCTATGGCTACACCTTC	CASSIDRGNSYGYTF
TRBV2	NA	TRBJ1-2	NA	TGTGCCAGCAGCCCCAGGGACGGCTACACCTTC	CASSPRDGYTF
TRBV27	NA	TRBJ2-1	NA	TGTGCCAGCAGTCCCCTCGCGGGGGCCTTATCCTACAATGAGCAGTTCTTC	CASSPLAGALSYNEQFF
TRBV6-1	NA	TRBJ2-1	TRBD2	TGTGCCAGCAGTCTACTAGCGTGGAATGAGCAGTTCTTC	CASSLLAWNEQFF
TRBV2	NA	TRBJ2-4	NA	TGTGCCAGCAACCCGGACGGTAAAAACATTCAGTACTTC	CASNPDGKNIQYF
TRBV5-1	NA	TRBJ2-3	TRBD2	TGCGCCAGCAGGACTAGCGGGATTGCAGATACGCAGTATTTT	CASRTSGIADTQYF
TRBV6-1	NA	TRBJ1-1	TRBD1	TGTGCCAGTAGTGGGACAGGGGGTGGTGCTTTCTTT	CASSGTGGGAFF
TRBV6-5	NA	TRBJ1-2	TRBD1	TGTGTACCGGGACAGGGGGCCTCAAAGGGCACCTTC	CVPGQGASKGTF
TRBV19	NA	TRBJ2-2	TRBD1	TGTGCCAGTAGTACGCAGGGGGATGTCGGGGAGCTGTTTTTT	CASSTQGDVGELFF
TRBV30	NA	TRBJ2-1	NA	TGTGCCTGGAGTGGGTCTGGTTCAGGGGAACAACAGTTCTTC	CAWSGSGSGEQQFF
TRBV9	few	TRBJ2-4	NA	TGTGCCAGCAGCGTAGATGGCAGGGATAAAAACATTCAGTACTTC	CASSVDGRDKNIQYF